Listed here are 14 T cell receptor beta chains from one sample, sequenced in a study of T cell repertoires in cytomegalovirus infection. TCRdb reprocessed the reads via MiXCR and lists one record per CDR3 protein. Of 900,000 to 950,000 distinct CDR3 sequences in the sample, roughly a third were seen once. Which antigens these TCRs recognize remains unknown. Sequencing used cultured CD8+ T cells from PBMCs, obtained from culture after CMV antigen stimulation. The receptors here all came from a human donor in good health (CMV status not recorded). Some clones in this sample may be carry-over from other donors' samples.

This clonotype was counted many times. The gene calls are TRBV28 and TRBJ2-2; 7 bases agree with TRBD1. The CDR3 consists of 14 residues. The V gene end was trimmed by 7 bases and the J gene end by 1 base; junction bases not matched to a gene: 3. Germline V lookup: CDR1 MDHEN, CDR2 SYDVKM. For the CDR3, the DNA is TGTGCCAGCACCGGGACAGTGAACACCGGGGAGCTGTTTTTT. Encoded protein: CASTGTVNTGELFF.

This clonotype appeared a single time. DNA of the CDR3: TGTGCCAGCAGTTTTCCGGGGCCCAGCTATGGCTACACCTTC. It is translated as CASSFPGPSYGYTF. V usage is TRBV28 and J usage is TRBJ1-2; TRBD1 might be the D (5 bases). The CDR3 runs 14 residues. Per germline, CDR1 MDHEN and CDR2 SYDVKM. V was clipped by 3 bases and J by 4 bases, with 12 bases between them.

This clonotype has only a few counts. The chain links TRBV19 to TRBJ1-1; tentative D call: TRBD1 (6 bases). Trimming cost V 9 bases and J 4 bases, with 21 bases left between them. CDR1 LNHDA and CDR2 SQIVND come from the germline V gene (reference sequence). The length of the CDR3 is 15 residues. CDR3 nucleotides: TGTGCCAGCTCGGACGGGGGGCTATTAGTCACTGAAGCTTTCTTT. This gives the protein CASSDGGLLVTEAFF.

The gene calls are TRBV20-1 and TRBJ1-2; D not certain. Germline CDR1 DFQATT, CDR2 SNEGSKA (reference sequence). The V gene lost 6 bases and the J gene lost 0 bases, with 20 bases spanning the gap. The CDR3 has 16 amino acids. CDR3 in amino acids: CSAPWRAEVANYGYTF. CDR3 coding DNA: TGCAGTGCACCCTGGAGGGCAGAAGTGGCTAACTATGGCTACACCTTC.

The chain employs TRBV4-2 and TRBJ1-1; D is perhaps TRBD1 (5 bases). Trimming left V 2 bases short and J 2 bases short, with 18 bases between. The CDR3 is 17 residues long. Germline assignment: CDR1 LGHNA and CDR2 YNFKEQ. The CDR3 DNA sequence: TGTGCCAGCAGCCAAACCTACCTCGGGGGTGAAAACACTGAAGCTTTCTTT. This sequence encodes CASSQTYLGGENTEAFF.

The V gene is TRBV28, the J gene TRBJ1-5; D is undetermined. The germline V gene encodes CDR1 MDHEN and CDR2 SYDVKM. V was pared by 4 bases and J by 0 bases, with 13 bases between. This CDR3 has 16 amino acids. The chain's CDR3 is CASSSHRVRSNQPQHF. The CDR3 nucleotides read TGTGCCAGCAGTTCCCACAGAGTCCGTAGCAATCAGCCCCAGCATTTT.

This chain connects TRBV6-2 or TRBV6-3 to TRBJ2-2, with TRBD2 matching over 13 bases. Trimming at V came to 5 bases and at J to 5 bases, leaving 5 bases not matched to a gene. Germline V CDR1 and CDR2: MNHEY, SVGEGT. The length of the CDR3 is 16 residues. CDR3 nucleotides: TGTGCCAGCAGTCAGACTAGCGGGGGGCGGACCGGGGAGCTGTTTTTT. As protein: CASSQTSGGRTGELFF.

In this sample, this clonotype turned up a few times. The rearrangement joins TRBV28 to TRBJ2-1; 13 bases map to TRBD2. CDR3 length equals 16 residues. Trimming removed 3 bases from V and 7 bases from J; junction bases left unmatched: 6. Per germline, CDR1 MDHEN and CDR2 SYDVKM. The CDR3 region is CASSFITSGGANEQFF. The CDR3 nucleotides read TGTGCCAGCAGTTTCATCACTAGCGGGGGGGCAAATGAGCAGTTCTTC.

The V gene is TRBV9, the J gene TRBJ2-2; D perhaps matches TRBD2 (7 bases). Germline CDR1 is SGDLS and CDR2 is YYNGEE. The CDR3 has 17 amino acids. The V gene lost 0 bases and the J gene lost 1 base, with 13 bases spanning the gap. CDR3 amino acids: CASSVVRGGQNTGELFF. CDR3 in DNA: TGTGCCAGCAGCGTAGTGAGGGGGGGGCAGAACACCGGGGAGCTGTTTTTT.

This chain joins TRBV29-1 and TRBJ2-1, with 11 bases identical to TRBD2. Trimming cost V 2 bases and J 4 bases; bases outside gene matches: 1. CDR1 and CDR2 from the germline V gene are SQVTM and ANQGSEA. The CDR3 loop spans 14 amino acids. Here the CDR3 reads CSVETSGGYNEQFF. The CDR3 DNA reads TGCAGCGTTGAAACTAGCGGGGGTTACAATGAGCAGTTCTTC.

This clonotype has more than one count but fewer than ten. This chain joins TRBV11-2 and TRBJ2-3, with 8 bases that match TRBD2. The CDR3 extends over 16 amino acids. Trimming removed 5 bases from V and 2 bases from J; junction bases left unmatched: 9. The germline V gene has CDR1 SGHAT and CDR2 FQNNGV. The CDR3 DNA follows: TGTGCCAGCAGCACCGGGGGGGCAGTGGTCACAGATACGCAGTATTTT. Translated, it gives CASSTGGAVVTDTQYF.

This clonotype was seen ten or more times. The chain is built from TRBV7-2 and TRBJ2-1, with 8 bases that match TRBD1. The CDR3 runs to 17 residues. CDR1 is SGHTA, CDR2 FQGNSA, per germline. Trimming removed 5 bases from V and 3 bases from J; junction bases left unmatched: 12. CDR3 sequence reads: CASSPEGAGGFYNEQFF. The CDR3 nucleotides are TGTGCCAGCAGCCCCGAGGGGGCAGGGGGCTTCTACAATGAGCAGTTCTTC.

This chain connects TRBV6-4 to TRBJ2-7, with D maybe TRBD1 (6 bases). V was trimmed by 5 bases and J by 4 bases, leaving 12 bases between them. The CDR3 covers 13 residues. The V gene's germline CDR1 is MRHNA and CDR2 SNTAGT. CDR3 amino acids: CASSLDSPYEQYF. CDR3 nucleotides: TGTGCCAGCAGTCTGGACAGCCCGTACGAGCAGTACTTC.

V is TRBV15 and J is TRBJ2-1, with TRBD2 as a possible D gene (7 bases). V lost 0 bases, J lost 7 bases, and 16 bases lay in between. Germline CDR1 is LNHNV and CDR2 is YYDKDF (reference sequence). The length of the CDR3 is 16 residues. CDR3 DNA: TGTGCCACCAGCAGAGATTGGGGGGGCGGGTCAAATGAGCAGTTCTTC. Protein sequence: CATSRDWGGGSNEQFF.